These 21 T cell receptor beta chains were all obtained from the same sample, sequenced in a study of CD8 T cells in ankylosing spondylitis (dated by TCRdb to about 2017). The method behind the library was 5' RACE. Sequencing instrument: Illumina HiSeq 2500. TCRdb handled the public reads itself, with Q25 trimming in fastp and clone calling in MiXCR, and kept productive beta chains. CDR3 protein duplicates are merged, each entry listing the most common genes and DNA. The sample profile shows around 100,000 distinct CDR3 sequences; more than 20% of them were found once. The top ten hold roughly an eighth of the sample. The source material was synovial fluid, either unsorted or a sorted T cell fraction (not recorded which). Receptor source: a male donor with ankylosing spondylitis.

CDR3 in amino acids: CASSLARDRDTQFF. The CDR3 coding sequence is TGTGCCAGCAGCTTAGCTAGAGACAGGGATACTCAGTTCTTC. The rearrangement uses TRBV7-2 and TRBJ2-1; 7 bases are a match to TRBD1. The CDR3 runs 14 residues. V shed 0 bases and J 13 bases; nucleotides not matched to a gene: 9. CDR1 and CDR2 (germline): SGHTA, FQGNSA.

This clonotype appeared a few times. This rearrangement joins TRBV27 to TRBJ2-2, with 9 bases aligning to TRBD1. Looked up from germline, CDR1 is MNHEY and CDR2 is SMNVEV (reference sequence). CDR3 length: 15 residues. The V segment lost 8 bases and the J segment 6 bases; nucleotides outside the gene matches: 10. The CDR3 spells CASSLGDRDAGELFF. The CDR3 coding sequence is TGTGCCAGCTCTCTTGGGGACAGGGACGCCGGGGAGCTGTTTTTT.

This clonotype was counted only a few times. The V and J genes are TRBV25-1 and TRBJ1-2, with a tentative D call TRBD1 (5 bases). This CDR3 contains 13 residues. The V gene's germline CDR1 is MGHDK and CDR2 SYGVNS. Trimming cost V 3 bases and J 6 bases, with 11 bases left between them. The CDR3 sequence is CASSEARANGYTF. DNA of the CDR3: TGTGCCAGCAGTGAGGCCAGGGCGAATGGCTACACCTTC.

The rearrangement uses TRBV11-2 and TRBJ1-4; TRBD1 agrees at 8 bases. The length of the CDR3 is 18 residues. Germline trimming cut 5 bases from V and 0 bases from J; bases unmatched to any gene: 11. In germline, CDR1 is SGHAT, CDR2 FQNNGV. The DNA of the CDR3 is TGTGCCAGCAGCCCCCGGACAGGGAAGGCCGCAACTAATGAAAAACTGTTTTTT. Translating it yields CASSPRTGKAATNEKLFF. The variable domain in full, completed from reference TRBV11-2 and TRBJ1-4, reads EAGVAQSPRYKIIEKRQSVAFWCNPISGHATLYWYQQILGQGPKLLIQFQNNGVVDDSQLPKDRFSAERLKGVDSTLKIQPAKLEDSAVYLCASSPRTGKAATNEKLFFGSGTQLSVL.

The chain is built from TRBV13 and TRBJ1-2; no firm D call. V was pared by 0 bases and J by 6 bases, with 11 bases between. The CDR3 consists of 14 residues. Germline loops: CDR1 PRHDT, CDR2 FYEKMQ (reference sequence). The CDR3 coding sequence is TGTGCCAGCAGCTTAGGGCGGAGGTCGGATGGCTACACCTTC. Its translation: CASSLGRRSDGYTF. Full variable domain (missing parts from reference TRBV13 and TRBJ1-2): AAGVIQSPRHLIKEKRETATLKCYPIPRHDTVYWYQQGPGQDPQFLISFYEKMQSDKGSIPDRFSAQQFSDYHSELNMSSLELGDSALYFCASSLGRRSDGYTFGSGTRLTVV.

This clonotype was detected a few times. The chain uses TRBV11-2 and TRBJ2-3; possibly TRBD2 for D (5 bases). The germline V gene has CDR1 SGHAT and CDR2 FQNNGV. The CDR3 sequence is 12 residues long. The V end was cut by 5 bases, the J end by 9 bases, with 12 bases between. The CDR3 region is CASSPERVTQYF. The CDR3 DNA reads TGTGCCAGCAGCCCTGAGAGGGTAACGCAGTATTTT.

This clonotype was recorded a few times. The chain employs TRBV24-1 and TRBJ1-2; 8 nucleotides match TRBD1. CDR1 is KGHDR and CDR2 is SFDVKD in the germline V gene. The length of the CDR3 is 15 residues. Trimming removed 4 bases from V and 4 bases from J; junction bases left unmatched: 7. The CDR3 is CATSEGGQGSYGYTF. The DNA of the CDR3 is TGTGCCACCAGTGAAGGAGGACAGGGTAGCTATGGCTACACCTTC.

This sequence joins TRBV4-2 and TRBJ1-6; TRBD1 is a possible D gene (6 bases). The CDR3 is 15 residues long. From germline, CDR1 is LGHNA and CDR2 YNFKEQ. The V end lost 0 bases, the J end lost 6 bases, and 9 bases lay between the germline ends. The CDR3 protein is CASSQDPGANSPLHF. The CDR3 DNA reads TGTGCCAGCAGCCAAGATCCGGGGGCTAATTCACCCCTCCACTTT.

The rearrangement links TRBV5-1 to TRBJ2-7; D could derive from TRBD1 or TRBD2 (5 bases each). Trimming cost V 0 bases and J 4 bases, with 17 bases left between them. Germline values: CDR1 SGHRS, CDR2 YFSETQ. The CDR3 runs 16 residues. As DNA, the CDR3 is TGCGCCAGCAGCTTGGGGGGCTCGGGGCCAGCGTACGAGCAGTACGTC. Translation: CASSLGGSGPAYEQYV.

In this sample, this clonotype turned up many times. The rearrangement joins TRBV3-1 to TRBJ2-3; 9 positions agree with TRBD2. Germline-derived CDR1 and CDR2 are LGHDT and YNNKEL (reference sequence). The CDR3 extends over 17 amino acids. The J segment lost 4 bases and the V segment lost 2 bases, leaving 10 bases of the junction unmatched. This CDR3 reads CASSQRYGLAGPDTQYF. Here the CDR3 DNA reads TGTGCCAGCAGCCAAAGATACGGGCTAGCGGGACCAGATACGCAGTATTTT.

This clonotype was picked up a small number of times. This sequence joins TRBV5-1 and TRBJ2-5; 15 bases line up with TRBD2. With 4 bases clipped from V and 0 bases from J, the junction kept 7 bases outside the gene matches. There are 18 residues in the CDR3. Germline V gives CDR1 SGHRS, CDR2 YFSETQ. This CDR3 is CASSPGLAGGSYQETQYF. For the CDR3, the DNA is TGCGCCAGCAGCCCGGGACTAGCGGGAGGATCGTACCAAGAGACCCAGTACTTC. Supplemented by reference TRBV5-1 and TRBJ2-5, the full variable domain reads KAGVTQTPRYLIKTRGQQVTLSCSPISGHRSVSWYQQTPGQGLQFLFEYFSETQRNKGNFPGRFSGRQFSNSRSEMNVSTLELGDSALYLCASSPGLAGGSYQETQYFGPGTRLLVL.

This clonotype was counted between two and nine times. The chain is built from TRBV12-3 or TRBV12-4 and TRBJ2-3; tentatively, D is TRBD1 or TRBD2 (6 bases each). The CDR3 has 15 residues. V was clipped by 3 bases and J by 2 bases, with 12 bases between them. CDR3 sequence: CASSFWGAPTDTQYF. The CDR3 nucleotides are TGTGCCAGCAGTTTCTGGGGGGCGCCCACAGATACGCAGTATTTT.

This clonotype was seen only a few times. This chain uses TRBV12-3 or TRBV12-4 with TRBJ1-2, with a possible D match to TRBD1 (5 bases). The CDR3 is 17 amino acids. The ends were cut back, 7 bases at V and 4 bases at J, with 25 bases in the middle. CDR3 DNA sequence: TGTGCCAGCATCCGGGACCCAGCAACTTGGATGAGCTATGGCTACACCTTC. Residues: CASIRDPATWMSYGYTF.

The J gene is TRBJ2-7, the V gene TRBV4-2, with no clear D. This CDR3 has 13 residues. The V gene's germline CDR1 is LGHNA and CDR2 YNFKEQ. The V end lost 5 bases, the J end lost 7 bases, and 15 bases lay between the germline ends. The CDR3 reads CASSSELTREQYF. CDR3 in DNA: TGTGCCAGCAGCTCTGAGCTTACGAGGGAGCAGTACTTC.

This clonotype was counted between two and nine times. The chain couples TRBV7-8 to TRBJ1-6; TRBD1 agrees at 8 bases. J was trimmed by 10 bases and V by 5 bases; bases with no gene match: 10. Germline V gives CDR1 SGHVS, CDR2 FQNEAQ. The CDR3 is 15 amino acids. CDR3 region: CASSRMTGVGSPLHF. CDR3 DNA sequence: TGTGCCAGCAGCCGTATGACAGGGGTGGGATCACCCCTCCACTTT.

This clonotype was detected many times. The chain recombines TRBV5-6 with TRBJ2-1; TRBD1 aligns across 9 bases. Germline-derived CDR1 and CDR2 are SGHDT and YYEEEE. After removal of 2 bases from V and 9 bases from J, the junction contained 12 bases not matched to a gene. This CDR3 is 16 amino acids long. The CDR3 nucleotides read TGTGCCAGCAGCTTAGGGACAGGGTTTAAGTTGCGTGAGCAGTTCTTC. This gives the protein CASSLGTGFKLREQFF.

This clonotype was seen at least ten times. The chain carries TRBV12-3 or TRBV12-4 and TRBJ2-5, with TRBD1 matching 10 bases. The length of the CDR3 is 14 residues. With V trimmed by 5 bases and J by 5 bases, 5 bases remained unmatched. The CDR3 DNA follows: TGTGCCAGCAGTCAACGACAGGGGGCCGAGACCCAGTACTTC. Its protein is CASSQRQGAETQYF.

This clonotype was counted only a few times. The rearrangement joins TRBV24-1 to TRBJ2-1, with no clear D. Deletions cut 3 bases from V and 5 bases from J, with 10 bases between. The V gene's germline CDR1 is KGHDR and CDR2 SFDVKD. The CDR3 covers 14 residues. The CDR3 bases are TGTGCCACCAGTGATAACCGTGCGAACAATGAGCAGTTCTTC. It yields the protein CATSDNRANNEQFF.

The genes are TRBV3-1 and TRBJ2-2; D possibly uses TRBD1 or TRBD2 (6 bases each). Germline values: CDR1 LGHDT, CDR2 YNNKEL (reference sequence). The V and J ends lost 4 bases and 4 bases respectively, with 13 bases between them. CDR3 length: 15 residues. For the CDR3, the DNA is TGTGCCAGCAGCCCCCTACGGGGGCTCACCGGGGAGCTGTTTTTT. It yields the protein CASSPLRGLTGELFF.

This chain's CDR3 is CASSLQRERGEQYF. CDR3 coding DNA: TGTGCCAGTAGTCTCCAGCGGGAGCGGGGCGAGCAGTACTTC. This chain links TRBV19 with TRBJ2-7; 8 bases match TRBD2. Germline V gene data show CDR1 as LNHDA and CDR2 as SQIVND (reference sequence). CDR3 length: 14 residues. J was trimmed by 6 bases and V by 5 bases; bases with no gene match: 9.

With regard to this clonotype: This clone may be a read error of a much larger clone one base away. The chain employs TRBV5-1 and TRBJ2-2; D is unclear. CDR1 is SGHRS, CDR2 YFSETQ, per germline. The CDR3 totals 15 residues. The CDR3 region is CTSSLDGATTGELFF. The CDR3 coding sequence is TGCACCAGCAGCTTGGACGGAGCGACCACCGGGGAGCTGTTTTTT.